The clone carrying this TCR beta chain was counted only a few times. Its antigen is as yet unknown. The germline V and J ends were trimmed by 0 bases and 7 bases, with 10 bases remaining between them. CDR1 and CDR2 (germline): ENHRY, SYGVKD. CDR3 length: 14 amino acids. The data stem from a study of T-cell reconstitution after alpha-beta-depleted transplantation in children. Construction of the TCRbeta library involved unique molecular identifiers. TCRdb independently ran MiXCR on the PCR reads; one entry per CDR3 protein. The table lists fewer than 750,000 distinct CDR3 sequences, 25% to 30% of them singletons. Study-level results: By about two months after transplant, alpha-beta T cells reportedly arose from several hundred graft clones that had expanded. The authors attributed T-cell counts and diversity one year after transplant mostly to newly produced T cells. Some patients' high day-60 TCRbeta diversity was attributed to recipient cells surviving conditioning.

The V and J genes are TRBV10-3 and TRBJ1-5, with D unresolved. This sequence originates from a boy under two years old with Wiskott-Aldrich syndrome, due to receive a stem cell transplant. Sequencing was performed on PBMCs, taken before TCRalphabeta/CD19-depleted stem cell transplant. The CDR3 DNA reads TGTGCCATCAGTGAGTCCAAGATGGGGCAGCCCCAGCATTTT. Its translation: CAISESKMGQPQHF.